This note documents a single T cell receptor beta chain sequence. Its target is not known. Its ends do not fully match the called genes, so a read error is possible. TCRdb re-derived calls from the reads in MiXCR, one entry per CDR3 protein. The data contain roughly 300,000 distinct CDR3 sequences, more than 8% of them singletons. This sample is drawn from a study of T cell repertoires in cytomegalovirus infection. Regarding the study as a whole: Predominance within the ex vivo response was attributable to HLA-C-restricted CMV-specific TCR beta clonotypes.

The receptor was isolated from a human donor in good health (CMV status not recorded). Some clones in this sample may be carry-over from other donors' samples. Sequencing was performed on PBMCs.

CDR3 DNA sequence: TGTGTCAGCAGCCCACGGAGACTTTCCCCATGGGGGCAGTACTTC. This codes for CVSSPRRLSPWGQYF. This chain joins TRBV7-2 and TRBJ2-7; no firm D call. Per germline, CDR1 SGHTA and CDR2 FQGNSA. The CDR3 consists of 15 residues. Looking up the rest from reference TRBV7-2 and TRBJ2-7 gives the full variable domain: GAGVSQSPSNKVTEKGKDVELRCDPISGHTALYWYRQSLGQGLEFLIYFQGNSAPDKSGLPSDRFSAERTGGSVSTLTIQRTQQEDSAVYLCVSSPRRLSPWGQYFGPGTRLTVT.